These T cell receptor beta chains were read from a single sample in a study of blood T cell repertoires in COVID-19. Assay used: immunoSEQ multiplex PCR; TCRdb lists only in-frame clones, some missing. The sample includes around 100,000 clones, 84% seen only once; the top ten take 9.9%. Specimen: peripheral blood. These receptors came from a man aged 40-49 years with active or convalescent COVID-19. CDR3s include the opening cysteine and the closing phenylalanine or tryptophan. Each record gives: clone size, V gene, D gene, J gene, CDR3 protein, CDR3 DNA. A D gene is named only where the DNA matches it firmly. Only part of the rows carry a size: once, few, many, or a class if the clone is expanded.

clone size: NA
V gene: TRBV18
D gene: TRBD1
J gene: TRBJ1-4
CDR3 protein: CASSPLTGGGEKLFF
CDR3 DNA: TGTGCCAGCTCACCTCTGACAGGGGGTGGTGAAAAACTGTTTTTT

clone size: NA
V gene: TRBV30
D gene: NA
J gene: TRBJ1-3
CDR3 protein: CAWSVRGYGNTIYF
CDR3 DNA: TGTGCCTGGAGTGTCAGGGGTTATGGAAACACCATATATTTT

clone size: NA
V gene: TRBV4-3
D gene: NA
J gene: TRBJ1-3
CDR3 protein: CASSQDPLQSTFSGNTIYF
CDR3 DNA: TGCGCCAGCAGCCAAGACCCGCTCCAATCGACATTCTCTGGAAACACCATATATTTT

clone size: NA
V gene: TRBV3-1/TRBV3-2
D gene: TRBD2
J gene: TRBJ2-1
CDR3 protein: CASSQEAGGASYNEQFF
CDR3 DNA: TGTGCCAGCAGCCAAGAAGCCGGGGGGGCATCCTACAATGAGCAGTTCTTC

clone size: few
V gene: TRBV19
D gene: TRBD1
J gene: TRBJ2-1
CDR3 protein: CASSIPPTGGKYNEQFF
CDR3 DNA: TGTGCCAGTAGTATACCCCCGACAGGGGGCAAATACAATGAGCAGTTCTTC

clone size: NA
V gene: TRBV6-4
D gene: NA
J gene: TRBJ1-6
CDR3 protein: CASSDMGGGSPLHF
CDR3 DNA: TGTGCCAGCAGTGACATGGGTGGAGGTTCACCCCTCCACTTT

clone size: NA
V gene: TRBV7-2
D gene: NA
J gene: TRBJ2-7
CDR3 protein: CASSLWGDEQYF
CDR3 DNA: TGTGCCAGCAGCTTATGGGGGGACGAGCAGTACTTC

clone size: NA
V gene: TRBV27
D gene: NA
J gene: TRBJ1-2
CDR3 protein: CASSLSTLDYGYTF
CDR3 DNA: TGTGCCAGCAGTTTATCGACGCTAGACTATGGCTACACCTTC

clone size: NA
V gene: TRBV27
D gene: NA
J gene: TRBJ2-2
CDR3 protein: CASRQLTGTPALGTGELFF
CDR3 DNA: TGTGCCAGCAGACAGTTGACGGGGACTCCGGCCCTTGGCACCGGGGAGCTGTTTTTT

clone size: once
V gene: TRBV27
D gene: NA
J gene: TRBJ1-2
CDR3 protein: CASSVNKVGGGYTF
CDR3 DNA: TGTGCCAGCAGTGTAAACAAGGTCGGGGGTGGCTACACCTTC

clone size: once
V gene: TRBV11-2
D gene: NA
J gene: TRBJ2-1
CDR3 protein: CASSLDAGRYNEQFF
CDR3 DNA: TGTGCCAGCAGCTTAGATGCGGGACGGTACAATGAGCAGTTCTTC

clone size: NA
V gene: TRBV30
D gene: NA
J gene: TRBJ2-2
CDR3 protein: CAWSSFSGKGNTGELFF
CDR3 DNA: TGTGCCTGGAGCTCCTTCTCAGGGAAGGGGAACACCGGGGAGCTGTTTTTT

clone size: NA
V gene: TRBV10-3
D gene: TRBD2
J gene: TRBJ2-5
CDR3 protein: CAISPREGETQYF
CDR3 DNA: TGTGCCATCAGCCCGCGGGAGGGAGAGACCCAGTACTTC

clone size: NA
V gene: TRBV11-2
D gene: NA
J gene: TRBJ2-7
CDR3 protein: CASSLNYVSYEQYF
CDR3 DNA: TGTGCCAGCAGCTTAAACTACGTCTCCTACGAGCAGTACTTC

clone size: NA
V gene: TRBV10-3
D gene: NA
J gene: TRBJ1-2
CDR3 protein: CAIRDSVNYGYTF
CDR3 DNA: TGTGCCATCAGGGACAGTGTTAACTATGGCTACACCTTC

clone size: NA
V gene: TRBV3-1/TRBV3-2
D gene: NA
J gene: TRBJ2-5
CDR3 protein: CASTARGGKGETQYF
CDR3 DNA: TGTGCCAGCACCGCTCGCGGGGGCAAAGGGGAGACCCAGTACTTC

clone size: NA
V gene: TRBV10-3
D gene: TRBD1
J gene: TRBJ2-6
CDR3 protein: CAIRTGTGGIHSGANVLTF
CDR3 DNA: TGTGCCATCAGGACCGGGACAGGGGGCATACACTCTGGGGCCAACGTCCTGACTTTC

clone size: NA
V gene: TRBV5-1
D gene: NA
J gene: TRBJ2-3
CDR3 protein: CASTAGEWWYF
CDR3 DNA: TGCGCCAGCACCGCAGGGGAATGGTGGTATTTT

clone size: NA
V gene: TRBV7-8
D gene: NA
J gene: TRBJ2-2
CDR3 protein: CASSLSARGIGELFF
CDR3 DNA: TGTGCCAGCAGCTTATCAGCCAGGGGAATCGGGGAGCTGTTTTTT

clone size: NA
V gene: TRBV7-9
D gene: NA
J gene: TRBJ2-2
CDR3 protein: CASIETGRTGELFF
CDR3 DNA: TGTGCCAGCATCGAGACAGGGAGGACCGGGGAGCTGTTTTTT

clone size: NA
V gene: TRBV18
D gene: TRBD1
J gene: TRBJ1-4
CDR3 protein: CASSRNSGQGTEKLFF
CDR3 DNA: TGTGCCAGCTCACGTAACTCGGGACAGGGTACTGAAAAACTGTTTTTT

clone size: once
V gene: TRBV25-1
D gene: TRBD2
J gene: TRBJ2-1
CDR3 protein: CASSEPGGSYNEQFF
CDR3 DNA: TGTGCCAGCAGTGAGCCGGGGGGCTCCTACAATGAGCAGTTCTTC

clone size: NA
V gene: TRBV9
D gene: NA
J gene: TRBJ1-4
CDR3 protein: CASSVGGRDEKLFF
CDR3 DNA: TGTGCCAGCAGCGTAGGCGGCAGGGATGAAAAACTGTTTTTT

clone size: NA
V gene: TRBV5-4
D gene: NA
J gene: TRBJ2-7
CDR3 protein: CASSSTSSYEQYF
CDR3 DNA: TGTGCCAGCAGCTCCACCTCCAGCTACGAGCAGTACTTC

clone size: NA
V gene: TRBV7-2
D gene: TRBD2
J gene: TRBJ2-3
CDR3 protein: CASSRTSGGVQSTDTQYF
CDR3 DNA: TGTGCCAGCAGCCGGACTAGCGGGGGAGTTCAAAGCACAGATACGCAGTATTTT

clone size: NA
V gene: TRBV7-9
D gene: NA
J gene: TRBJ2-5
CDR3 protein: CASSLAGGETQYF
CDR3 DNA: TGTGCCAGCAGCTTAGCGGGGGGAGAGACCCAGTACTTC

clone size: NA
V gene: TRBV1
D gene: NA
J gene: TRBJ1-5
CDR3 protein: CTSIGTVDQPQHF
CDR3 DNA: TGCACCAGCATCGGTACAGTAGATCAGCCCCAGCATTTT